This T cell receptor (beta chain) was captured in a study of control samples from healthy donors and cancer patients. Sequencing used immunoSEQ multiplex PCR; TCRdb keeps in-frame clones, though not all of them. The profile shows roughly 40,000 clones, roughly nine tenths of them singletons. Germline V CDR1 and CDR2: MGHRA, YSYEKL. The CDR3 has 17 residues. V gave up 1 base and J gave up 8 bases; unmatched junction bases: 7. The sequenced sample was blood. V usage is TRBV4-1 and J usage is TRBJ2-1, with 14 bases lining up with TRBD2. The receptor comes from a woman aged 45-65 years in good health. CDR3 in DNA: TGCGCCAGCAGCCAAGGTGGGACTAGCGGGGGTAACTATGAGCAGTTCTTC. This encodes CASSQGGTSGGNYEQFF.